This TCR beta chain is from a study of cytomegalovirus exposure and HLA in healthy donors. Study-wide findings and caveats: According to a subsequent analysis, TCR clusters from the first cohort were inclined to appear together in the 120 validation repertoires.

Details on this clone: Its matching antigen is unknown.

Per germline, CDR1 SGHNT and CDR2 YYREEE (reference sequence). J gave up 4 bases and V 0 bases, and 8 bases lay outside the gene matches. The CDR3 length is 16 residues. Here immunoSEQ multiplex PCR was the method, and the copy in TCRdb shows in-frame clones only, minus some. The sample carries over 200,000 clones, roughly 85% recorded once. The sample consisted of PBMCs. The sequence was obtained from a woman aged 18 to 35 in good health and CMV-seronegative. The genes are TRBV5-4 and TRBJ1-2; the match to TRBD1 covers 8 bases. The CDR3 here is CASSLVWTGLTYGYTF. CDR3 DNA: TGTGCCAGCAGCTTGGTATGGACAGGGCTGACCTATGGCTACACCTTC.